This entry describes one T cell receptor (beta chain). TCRdb keeps only in-frame clones here, not all; method: immunoSEQ multiplex PCR. The repertoire table contains about 32,000 clones. The data were obtained in a study of T cells in women clearing cervical HPV infection. Sample: blood buffy coat. This TCR was recovered from a woman aged 18-70 years with a cervical HPV16 infection that either progressed to CIN3+ or cleared (not recorded which).

The CDR3 DNA, read in part, is TGTGCCAGCAGCACGGGACTAGCTGCTGAGACG. This encodes CASSTGLAAET. The CDR3 as a whole reads CASSTGLAAETQYF. The chain couples TRBV5-4 to TRBJ2-3; TRBD2 matches 9 bases. The sequenced fragment ends 3 residues before the CDR3 boundary, so the rest is inferred from the germline J gene. The germline V gene has CDR1 SGHNT and CDR2 YYREEE (reference sequence). CDR3 length: 14 residues.